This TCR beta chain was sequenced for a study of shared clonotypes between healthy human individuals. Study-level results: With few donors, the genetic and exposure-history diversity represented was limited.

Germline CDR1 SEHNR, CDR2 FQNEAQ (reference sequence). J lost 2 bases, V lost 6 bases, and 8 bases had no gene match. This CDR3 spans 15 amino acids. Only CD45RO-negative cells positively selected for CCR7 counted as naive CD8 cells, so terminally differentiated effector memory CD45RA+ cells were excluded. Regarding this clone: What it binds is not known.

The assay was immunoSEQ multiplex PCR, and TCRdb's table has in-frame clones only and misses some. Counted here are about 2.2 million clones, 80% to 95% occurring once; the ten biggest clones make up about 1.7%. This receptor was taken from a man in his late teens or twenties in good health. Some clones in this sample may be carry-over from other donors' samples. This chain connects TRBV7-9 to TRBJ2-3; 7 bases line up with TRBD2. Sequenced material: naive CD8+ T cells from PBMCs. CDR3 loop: CASRRTSEYTDTQYF. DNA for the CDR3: TGTGCCAGCAGGCGAACTAGCGAGTACACAGATACGCAGTATTTT. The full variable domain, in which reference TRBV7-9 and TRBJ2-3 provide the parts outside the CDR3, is DTGVSQNPRHKITKRGQNVTFRCDPISEHNRLYWYRQTLGQGPEFLTYFQNEAQLEKSRLLSDRFSAERPKGSFSTLEIQRTEQGDSAMYLCASRRTSEYTDTQYFGPGTRLTVL.